A selection of T cell receptor beta chains follows, all from one sample in a study of blood T cell repertoires in COVID-19. Using immunoSEQ multiplex PCR, the repertoire was profiled, and TCRdb retains in-frame clones only, with some absent. The top ten hold approximately 8.3% of the sample, which has hundreds of thousands of clones, 88% seen once. The sequenced sample consisted of PBMCs or T cells enriched from blood (not recorded which). The source is a woman between 55 and 75 years old who had recovered from COVID-19. Each CDR3 is given without its conserved first and last residue.

V	J	CDR3
TRBV6-5	TRBJ1-4	ASSYSKLYSEKLF
TRBV30	TRBJ1-3	AWMGAGGSGNTIY
TRBV5-1	TRBJ1-5	ASSATGVQGQPQH
TRBV30	TRBJ1-2	AWSTGTGGERGGYT
TRBV12-3/TRBV12-4	TRBJ1-2	ASSLQGSYGYT
TRBV5-7	TRBJ2-7	ASSLIGTGGYEQY
TRBV30	TRBJ1-3	AGAVGHSGNTIY
TRBV6-5	TRBJ2-7	ASNSGLAGSYEQY
TRBV19	TRBJ1-4	ASSRKTGTNEKLF
TRBV2	TRBJ2-3	ASSEVAGGSTDTQY
TRBV4-1	TRBJ2-2	ASSPNRGQNTGELF
TRBV6-5	TRBJ1-1	ASSYSGRAEAF
TRBV2	TRBJ2-5	ASSVMAGPNRRDQY
TRBV3-1/TRBV3-2	TRBJ1-1	ASGLLPEAF
TRBV19	TRBJ2-6	ASRASGGFSGANVLT
TRBV4-1	TRBJ2-5	ASSPSSRGQETQY
TRBV19	TRBJ2-7	ASSGSTGGSYEQY
TRBV2	TRBJ2-5	ASSGGRLETQY
TRBV3-1/TRBV3-2	TRBJ1-1	ASSPGGGQGAPRAF
TRBV4-1	TRBJ1-2	ASSQGAGTGDYGYT
TRBV5-4	TRBJ2-1	ASSWGAGLASEQF
TRBV7-9	TRBJ1-4	ASSLAQGNNEKLF
TRBV6-6	TRBJ1-3	ASRQASGNTIY
TRBV3-1/TRBV3-2	TRBJ2-5	ASSQQSGGGAETQY
TRBV6-5	TRBJ2-2	ASRSPFTGELF
TRBV30	TRBJ1-4	AWRPTQPTNEKLF
TRBV6-5	TRBJ1-3	ASSTAGGYGNTIY
TRBV7-9	TRBJ2-7	ASATDRGYEQY
TRBV7-7	TRBJ2-5	ASSFSLTGRISSETQY
TRBV19	TRBJ1-3	ASSGSTLGNTIY
TRBV11-3	TRBJ1-1	ASSSGTEAF
TRBV24-1	TRBJ2-1	ATSDTRTVYNEQF
TRBV12-3/TRBV12-4	TRBJ1-2	ASTRGNGYT
TRBV5-1	TRBJ2-1	ASSLVGSRSYNEQF
TRBV27	TRBJ1-1	ASSLARGTEAF
TRBV19	TRBJ1-2	ASNYGTGVYYGYT
TRBV11-2	TRBJ1-1	ATQTDFGTEAF
TRBV9	TRBJ2-2	ASSGGWTSGGTGELF
TRBV3-1/TRBV3-2	TRBJ2-1	ASSQVAGRYNEQF
TRBV2	TRBJ2-7	ARRGDTPPEQY
TRBV5-6	TRBJ1-2	ASSSWGTGFFGYT
TRBV14	TRBJ2-3	ASSQEEWAGGSDTQY
TRBV6-5	TRBJ2-7	ASRQGQGLEQY